This entry lists 25 T cell receptor beta chains sequenced from one sample in a study of cytomegalovirus exposure and HLA in healthy donors. Repertoires were generated with immunoSEQ multiplex PCR, while TCRdb's copy carries only in-frame clones and drops some. The sample consists of about 330,000 clones, 75% to 90% of them appearing once. The sequenced sample consisted of PBMCs. Every receptor here comes from a woman aged 18-29 years in good health and CMV-seronegative.

This clone occurred a few times. The chain employs TRBV13 and TRBJ1-5; a weak D match, TRBD1 (5 bases). CDR1 and CDR2 (germline): PRHDT, FYEKMQ (reference sequence). This CDR3 is 14 amino acids long. Deletions cut 0 bases from V and 7 bases from J, with 10 bases between. The CDR3 loop is CASSLGSGNQPQHF. The CDR3 bases are TGTGCCAGCAGCTTAGGGTCAGGGAACCAGCCCCAGCATTTT.

V usage is TRBV5-1 and J usage is TRBJ2-5; a weak D match, TRBD1 (6 bases). The CDR3 sequence is 16 residues long. The V and J ends lost 1 base and 1 base respectively, with 14 bases between them. Germline CDR1 SGHRS, CDR2 YFSETQ. The CDR3 loop is CASSLKVLGAQETQYF. The CDR3 nucleotides read TGCGCCAGCAGCTTGAAGGTTTTGGGGGCCCAAGAGACCCAGTACTTC.

The chain recombines TRBV5-1 with TRBJ1-1; D gene uncertain. The CDR3 runs to 11 residues. Trimming removed 7 bases at V and 4 bases at J, with 8 bases between. Germline CDR1 reads SGHRS; CDR2 reads YFSETQ. The CDR3 sequence is CASAGGTEAFF. CDR3 DNA: TGCGCCAGCGCGGGAGGCACTGAAGCTTTCTTT. Supplemented by reference TRBV5-1 and TRBJ1-1, the full variable domain reads KAGVTQTPRYLIKTRGQQVTLSCSPISGHRSVSWYQQTPGQGLQFLFEYFSETQRNKGNFPGRFSGRQFSNSRSEMNVSTLELGDSALYLCASAGGTEAFFGQGTRLTVV.

This chain connects TRBV7-9 to TRBJ2-2; the match to TRBD2 covers 7 bases. J gave up 1 base and V 9 bases, and 2 bases lay outside the gene matches. Germline V CDR1 and CDR2: SEHNR, FQNEAQ (reference sequence). The CDR3 is 13 residues long. CDR3 sequence reads: CARLAMNTGELFF. The DNA for the CDR3 is TGTGCCAGACTAGCGATGAACACCGGGGAGCTGTTTTTT.

This chain links TRBV2 with TRBJ1-4, with D unclear. The CDR3 consists of 17 residues. Trimming left V 8 bases short and J 2 bases short, with 21 bases between. Germline CDR1 and CDR2: SNHLY and FYNNEI. The CDR3 sequence: CASGGREGAKTNEKLFF. In nucleotides, the CDR3 is TGTGCCAGCGGTGGACGTGAGGGTGCGAAGACTAATGAAAAACTGTTTTTT. Drawing the rest from reference TRBV2 and TRBJ1-4, the complete variable domain is EPEVTQTPSHQVTQMGQEVILRCVPISNHLYFYWYRQILGQKVEFLVSFYNNEISEKSEIFDDQFSVERPDGSNFTLKIRSTKLEDSAMYFCASGGREGAKTNEKLFFGSGTQLSVL.

The chain recombines TRBV23-1 with TRBJ1-5, with D maybe TRBD1 (6 bases). TRBV23-1 is an ORF; its function is uncertain. The germline V and J ends were trimmed by 2 bases and 3 bases, with 8 bases remaining between them. The CDR3 runs to 14 residues. The CDR3 DNA sequence: TGCGCCAGCAGTCAAGGGGGCCACAATCAGCCCCAGCATTTT. Translation: CASSQGGHNQPQHF.

The J gene is TRBJ2-1, the V gene TRBV7-3; TRBD2 agrees at 8 bases. The V gene end was trimmed by 3 bases and the J gene end by 6 bases; junction bases not matched to a gene: 10. This CDR3 is built from 16 residues. From germline, CDR1 is SGHTA and CDR2 FQGTGA. CDR3 sequence reads: CASSLESVAGFNEQFF. In DNA form, the CDR3 reads TGTGCCAGCAGCTTGGAGTCAGTAGCGGGATTCAATGAGCAGTTCTTC.

CDR3 in amino acids: CAISEKVRAGGSEGTQYF. CDR3 bases: TGTGCCATCAGTGAGAAGGTTCGGGCGGGAGGGAGTGAGGGGACCCAGTACTTC. The chain employs TRBV10-3 and TRBJ2-5, with 9 bases aligning to TRBD2. The ends lost 2 bases at V and 7 bases at J; junction bases unmatched: 17. Germline V gene lookup returns CDR1 ENHRY and CDR2 SYGVKD. The CDR3 is 18 amino acids.

The rearrangement links TRBV5-1 to TRBJ1-4, with 11 bases that match TRBD1. Trimming removed 4 bases from V and 8 bases from J; junction bases left unmatched: 13. The CDR3 covers 17 residues. The germline CDR1 and CDR2 sequences are SGHRS and YFSETQ. The CDR3 sequence: CASSRGTGGRLEEKLFF. Written as DNA, the CDR3 is TGCGCCAGCAGCAGAGGGACAGGGGGTCGCTTAGAGGAAAAACTGTTTTTT.

This rearrangement joins TRBV6-5 to TRBJ2-1, with 7 bases fitting TRBD1. Germline loops: CDR1 MNHEY, CDR2 SVGAGI. The CDR3 spans 13 residues. V shed 4 bases and J 4 bases; nucleotides not matched to a gene: 1. The CDR3 nucleotides are TGTGCCAGCAGTTGGGGACAGTACAATGAGCAGTTCTTC. Translation: CASSWGQYNEQFF.

The gene calls are TRBV10-2 and TRBJ2-3; the match to TRBD2 covers 12 bases. The CDR3 length is 18 residues. Trimming took 0 bases from V and 6 from J; bases not matched to a gene: 10. CDR1 is WSHSY and CDR2 is SAAADI in the germline V gene. CDR3 sequence (DNA): TGCGCCAGCAGTGAGTCGATTGCTAGCGGGAGGGTGAAGGATACGCAGTATTTT. Translation: CASSESIASGRVKDTQYF.

The chain carries TRBV7-2 and TRBJ2-1; the D gene is possibly TRBD2 (5 bases). Germline CDR1 and CDR2: SGHTA and FQGNSA. The V gene lost 6 bases and the J gene lost 2 bases, with 17 bases spanning the gap. The CDR3 loop spans 16 amino acids. The DNA for the CDR3 is TGTGCCAGCAGTTTAAACTCCCCTAGCACCTACAATGAGCAGTTCTTC. It codes for CASSLNSPSTYNEQFF.

The chain has TRBV27 and TRBJ1-1; D is possibly TRBD1 (5 bases). From germline, CDR1 is MNHEY and CDR2 SMNVEV (reference sequence). Trimming left V 7 bases short and J 4 bases short, with 16 bases between. This CDR3 comprises 14 residues. The CDR3, as DNA: TGTGCCAGCACCGCCTGGGGAGGGGCCACTGAAGCTTTCTTT. Translated, it gives CASTAWGGATEAFF.

This sequence joins TRBV15 and TRBJ2-1, with D perhaps matching TRBD2 (5 bases). The germline V and J ends were trimmed by 0 bases and 4 bases, with 7 bases remaining between them. This CDR3 comprises 14 residues. Germline values: CDR1 LNHNV, CDR2 YYDKDF (reference sequence). Written as DNA, the CDR3 is TGTGCCACCAGCAGAGACCTAGCTTACAATGAGCAGTTCTTC. Its protein product is CATSRDLAYNEQFF.

This clone came up many times. CDR3 sequence reads: CASSDRDSGNTIYF. For the CDR3, the DNA is TGTGCCAGCAGCGACCGGGACAGTGGGAACACCATATATTTT. The chain employs TRBV9 and TRBJ1-3, with 7 bases identical to TRBD1. Germline CDR1 SGDLS, CDR2 YYNGEE. J lost 7 bases, V lost 3 bases, and 7 bases had no gene match. This CDR3 spans 14 amino acids. Full variable domain (outside the CDR3, taken from reference TRBV9 and TRBJ1-3): DSGVTQTPKHLITATGQRVTLRCSPRSGDLSVYWYQQSLDQGLQFLIQYYNGEERAKGNILERFSAQQFPDLHSELNLSSLELGDSALYFCASSDRDSGNTIYFGEGSWLTVV.

This clone was seen a handful of times. The CDR3 DNA reads as TGTGCCAGCAGTCGACTAGCGTCTGAGCAGTTCTTC. This translates into CASSRLASEQFF. The chain carries TRBV7-8 and TRBJ2-1; 8 bases agree with TRBD2. The V segment lost 6 bases and the J segment 9 bases; nucleotides outside the gene matches: 4. Germline lookup yields CDR1 SGHVS and CDR2 FQNEAQ. The CDR3 spans 12 residues.

This chain joins TRBV7-8 and TRBJ1-2; unclear D gene. Germline loops: CDR1 SGHVS, CDR2 FQNEAQ. CDR3 length: 14 residues. Trimming pared 1 base from V and 6 bases from J, leaving 12 bases between. Here the CDR3 reads CASSLGGPFNGYTF. The CDR3 bases are TGTGCCAGCAGCTTAGGAGGTCCGTTTAATGGCTACACCTTC. Looking up the rest from reference TRBV7-8 and TRBJ1-2 gives the full variable domain: GAGVSQSPRYKVAKRGQDVALRCDPISGHVSLFWYQQALGQGPEFLTYFQNEAQLDKSGLPSDRFFAERPEGSVSTLKIQRTQQEDSAVYLCASSLGGPFNGYTFGSGTRLTVV.

This chain joins TRBV27 and TRBJ2-5, with 9 bases fitting TRBD2. Germline V gene lookup returns CDR1 MNHEY and CDR2 SMNVEV (reference sequence). The junction had 6 bases not matched to a gene; V was cut back by 5 bases and J by 2 bases. This CDR3 is built from 15 residues. CDR3 sequence reads: CASSPGTSQQETQYF. The CDR3 region has the DNA TGTGCCAGCAGTCCCGGGACTAGCCAACAAGAGACCCAGTACTTC.

V and J are TRBV6-6 and TRBJ1-5; D unresolved. The V and J ends lost 5 bases and 0 bases respectively, with 14 bases between them. The V gene's germline CDR1 is MNHNY and CDR2 SVGAGI (reference sequence). CDR3 length equals 16 residues. This CDR3 reads CASSPLGSNSNQPQHF. In DNA, the CDR3 is TGTGCCAGCAGTCCCCTCGGGAGTAATAGCAATCAGCCCCAGCATTTT.

The chain has TRBV5-1 and TRBJ2-3, with 10 bases lining up with TRBD2. Losses at the gene ends were 0 bases for V and 4 bases for J; bases not matched to a gene: 14. The CDR3 is made up of 19 amino acids. The V gene's germline CDR1 is SGHRS and CDR2 YFSETQ. This chain's CDR3 is CASSLDLTLAGENADTQYF. CDR3 DNA: TGCGCCAGCAGCTTGGATTTGACCCTAGCGGGAGAGAATGCAGATACGCAGTATTTT.

This clone was seen more than once but under ten times. The V gene is TRBV7-2, the J gene TRBJ1-5, with 9 nucleotides matching TRBD1. This CDR3 region has 16 residues. The J segment lost 1 base and the V segment lost 1 base, leaving 2 bases of the junction unmatched. The germline CDR1 and CDR2 sequences are SGHTA and FQGNSA. In DNA, the CDR3 is TGTGCCAGCAGCTTAGTAGGGACAGGGAGCAATCAGCCCCAGCATTTT. This translates into CASSLVGTGSNQPQHF.

V and J are TRBV5-1 and TRBJ1-1; D unresolved. V was clipped by 7 bases and J by 5 bases, with 12 bases between them. CDR1 and CDR2 from the germline V gene are SGHRS and YFSETQ. This CDR3 has 12 residues. CDR3: CASSKGGTEAFF. DNA for the CDR3: TGCGCCAGCTCGAAGGGAGGGACTGAAGCTTTCTTT.

Here the CDR3 DNA reads TGTGCCAGCAGCCAGCGGGGGGCAGGCAATCAGCCCCAGCATTTT. Translated, it gives CASSQRGAGNQPQHF. The chain couples TRBV14 to TRBJ1-5; TRBD1 is a possible D gene (6 bases). Trimming cost V 3 bases and J 2 bases, with 11 bases left between them. The CDR3 sequence is 15 residues long. Germline V gene sequence: CDR1 SGHDN, CDR2 FVKESK.

The V and J genes are TRBV9 and TRBJ1-3, with D hard to call. Germline CDR1 reads SGDLS; CDR2 reads YYNGEE. CDR3 length: 15 amino acids. V lost 4 bases, J lost 2 bases, and 13 bases lay in between. The DNA for the CDR3 is TGTGCCAGCAGCTCCCAGGTGATTGCTGGAAACACCATATATTTT. It translates to CASSSQVIAGNTIYF. Full variable domain (remainder filled in from reference TRBV9 and TRBJ1-3): DSGVTQTPKHLITATGQRVTLRCSPRSGDLSVYWYQQSLDQGLQFLIQYYNGEERAKGNILERFSAQQFPDLHSELNLSSLELGDSALYFCASSSQVIAGNTIYFGEGSWLTVV.

A note on this clone: Within the sample, other DNA sequences also encode this same CDR3. This chain joins TRBV28 and TRBJ2-3; D not resolved. Germline V CDR1 and CDR2: MDHEN, SYDVKM. V shed 8 bases and J shed 3 bases, with 6 bases lying between them. There are 11 residues in the CDR3. CDR3 DNA: TGTGCCAGCTCCCTAACAGATACGCAGTATTTT. It codes for CASSLTDTQYF.